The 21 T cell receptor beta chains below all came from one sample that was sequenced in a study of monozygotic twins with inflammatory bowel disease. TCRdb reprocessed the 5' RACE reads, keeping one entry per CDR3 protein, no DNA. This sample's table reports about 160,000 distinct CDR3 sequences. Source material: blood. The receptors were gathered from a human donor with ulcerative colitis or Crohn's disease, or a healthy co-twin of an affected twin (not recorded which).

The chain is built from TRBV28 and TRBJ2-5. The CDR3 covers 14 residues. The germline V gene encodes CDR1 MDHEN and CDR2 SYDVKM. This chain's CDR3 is CASTDVRAQVTQYF.

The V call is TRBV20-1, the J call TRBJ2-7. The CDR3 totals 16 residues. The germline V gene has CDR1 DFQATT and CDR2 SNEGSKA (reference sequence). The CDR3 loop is CSARDPLAVNNYEQYF.

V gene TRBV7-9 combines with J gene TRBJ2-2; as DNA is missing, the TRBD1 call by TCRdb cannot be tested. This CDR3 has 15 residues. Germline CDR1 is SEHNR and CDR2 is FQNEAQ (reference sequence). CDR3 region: CASSLYRADTGELFF.

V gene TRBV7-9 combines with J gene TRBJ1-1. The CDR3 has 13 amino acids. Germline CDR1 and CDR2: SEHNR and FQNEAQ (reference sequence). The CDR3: CASSTKRNTEAFF.

The CDR3: CASSPREGYGYTF. The chain couples TRBV5-4 to TRBJ1-2. This CDR3 contains 13 residues. Germline V gene sequence: CDR1 SGHNT, CDR2 YYREEE (reference sequence).

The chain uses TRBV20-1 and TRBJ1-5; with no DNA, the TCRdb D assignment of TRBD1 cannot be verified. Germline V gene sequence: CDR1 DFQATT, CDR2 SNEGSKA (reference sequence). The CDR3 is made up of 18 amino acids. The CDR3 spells CSARDQAGGSWSNQPQHF.

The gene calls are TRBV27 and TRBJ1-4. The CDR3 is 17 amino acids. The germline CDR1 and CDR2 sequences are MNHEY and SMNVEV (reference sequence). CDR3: CASSFFGSTATNEKLFF.

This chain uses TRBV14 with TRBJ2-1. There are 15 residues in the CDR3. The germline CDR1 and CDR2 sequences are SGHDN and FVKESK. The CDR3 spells CASSQAWGRYNEQFF.

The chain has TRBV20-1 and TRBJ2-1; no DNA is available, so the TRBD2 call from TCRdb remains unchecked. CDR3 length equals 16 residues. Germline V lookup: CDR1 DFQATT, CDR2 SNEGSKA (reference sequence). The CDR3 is CSAISLLSGAINEQFF.

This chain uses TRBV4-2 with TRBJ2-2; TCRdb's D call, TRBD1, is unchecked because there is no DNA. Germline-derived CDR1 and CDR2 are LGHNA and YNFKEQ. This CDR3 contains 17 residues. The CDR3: CASSQDRGARNTGELFF.

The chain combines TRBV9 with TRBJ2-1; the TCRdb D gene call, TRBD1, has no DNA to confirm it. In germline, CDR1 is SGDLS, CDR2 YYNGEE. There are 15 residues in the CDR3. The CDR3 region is CASSVFGTRSNEQFF.

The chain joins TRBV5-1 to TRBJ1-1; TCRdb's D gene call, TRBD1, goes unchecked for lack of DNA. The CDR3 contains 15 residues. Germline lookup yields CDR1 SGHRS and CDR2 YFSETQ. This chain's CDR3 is CASSPHGTVGTEAFF.

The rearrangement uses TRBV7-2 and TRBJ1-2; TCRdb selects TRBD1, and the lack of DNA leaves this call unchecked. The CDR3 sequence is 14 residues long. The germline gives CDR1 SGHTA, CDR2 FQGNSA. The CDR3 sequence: CASTPVGEFYGYTF.

This CDR3 is CASSPYSLAEVEQYF. The chain links TRBV4-1 to TRBJ2-7; TCRdb reports TRBD2, a call that lacks DNA to check it against. The CDR3 is 15 amino acids. Germline loops: CDR1 MGHRA, CDR2 YSYEKL.

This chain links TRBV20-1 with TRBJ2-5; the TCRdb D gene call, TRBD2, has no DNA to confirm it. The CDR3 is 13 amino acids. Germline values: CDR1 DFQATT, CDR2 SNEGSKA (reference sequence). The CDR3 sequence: CSALGLAEETQYF.

CDR3 residues: CASSLTGNGYTF. The V gene is TRBV7-9, the J gene TRBJ1-2; the TRBD1 assignment by TCRdb is unverifiable without DNA. The CDR3 is 12 amino acids. Germline CDR1 and CDR2: SEHNR and FQNEAQ (reference sequence).

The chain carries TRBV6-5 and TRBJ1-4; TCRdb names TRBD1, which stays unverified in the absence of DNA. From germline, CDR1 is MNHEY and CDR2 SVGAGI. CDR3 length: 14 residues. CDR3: CASSYGTGSEKLFF.

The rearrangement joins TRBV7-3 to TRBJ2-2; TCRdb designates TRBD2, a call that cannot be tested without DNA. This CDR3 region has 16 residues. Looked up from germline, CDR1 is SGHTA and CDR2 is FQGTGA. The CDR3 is CASSILAGTNTGELFF.

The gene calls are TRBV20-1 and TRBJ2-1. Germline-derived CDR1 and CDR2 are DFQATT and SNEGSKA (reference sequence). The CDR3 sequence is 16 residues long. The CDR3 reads CSAEGPSGGSYNEQFF.

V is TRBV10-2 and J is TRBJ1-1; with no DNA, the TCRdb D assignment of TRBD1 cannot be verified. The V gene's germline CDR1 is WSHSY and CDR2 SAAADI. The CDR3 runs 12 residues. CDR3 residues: CASSAYRDEAFF.

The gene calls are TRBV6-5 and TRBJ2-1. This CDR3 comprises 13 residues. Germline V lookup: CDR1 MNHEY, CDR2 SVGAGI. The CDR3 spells CASSYSKAGEQFF.